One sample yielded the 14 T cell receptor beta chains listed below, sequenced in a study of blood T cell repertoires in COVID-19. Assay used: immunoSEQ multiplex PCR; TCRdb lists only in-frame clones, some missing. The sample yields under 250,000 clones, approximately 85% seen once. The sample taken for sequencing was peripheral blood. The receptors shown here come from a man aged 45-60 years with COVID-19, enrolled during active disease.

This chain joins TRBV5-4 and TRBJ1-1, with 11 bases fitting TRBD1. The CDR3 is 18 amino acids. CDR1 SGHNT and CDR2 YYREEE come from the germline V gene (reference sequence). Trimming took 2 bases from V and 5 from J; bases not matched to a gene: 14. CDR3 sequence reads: CASSFGQGARGARTEAFF. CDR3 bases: TGTGCCAGCAGCTTTGGACAGGGGGCAAGGGGGGCGAGGACTGAAGCTTTCTTT.

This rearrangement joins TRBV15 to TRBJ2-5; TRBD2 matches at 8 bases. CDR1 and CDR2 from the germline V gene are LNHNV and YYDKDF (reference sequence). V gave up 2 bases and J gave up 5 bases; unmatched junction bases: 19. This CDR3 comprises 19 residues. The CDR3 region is CATSRSHPTPRLAWETQYF. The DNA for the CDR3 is TGTGCCACCAGCAGATCTCATCCCACCCCCCGACTAGCGTGGGAGACCCAGTACTTC. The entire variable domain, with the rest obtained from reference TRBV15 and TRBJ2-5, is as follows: DAMVIQNPRYQVTQFGKPVTLSCSQTLNHNVMYWYQQKSSQAPKLLFHYYDKDFNNEADTPDNFQSRRPNTSFCFLDIRSPGLGDTAMYLCATSRSHPTPRLAWETQYFGPGTRLLVL.

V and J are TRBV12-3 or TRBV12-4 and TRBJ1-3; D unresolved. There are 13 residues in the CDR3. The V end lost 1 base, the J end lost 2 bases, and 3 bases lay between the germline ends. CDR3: CASSLGTGNTIYF. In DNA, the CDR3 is TGTGCCAGCAGTTTAGGTACTGGAAACACCATATATTTT.

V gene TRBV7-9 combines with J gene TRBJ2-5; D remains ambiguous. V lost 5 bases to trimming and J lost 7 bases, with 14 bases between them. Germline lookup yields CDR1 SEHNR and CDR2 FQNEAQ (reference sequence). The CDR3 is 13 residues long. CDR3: CASSNQSPGTQYF. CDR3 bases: TGTGCCAGCAGCAATCAGAGCCCGGGGACCCAGTACTTC.

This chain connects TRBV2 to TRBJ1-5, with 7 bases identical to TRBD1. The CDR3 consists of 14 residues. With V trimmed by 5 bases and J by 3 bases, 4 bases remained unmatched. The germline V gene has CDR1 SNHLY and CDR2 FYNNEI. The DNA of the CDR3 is TGTGCCAGCAGTAGGACAGGTATCAATCAGCCCCAGCATTTT. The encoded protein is CASSRTGINQPQHF. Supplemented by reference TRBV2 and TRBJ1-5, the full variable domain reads EPEVTQTPSHQVTQMGQEVILRCVPISNHLYFYWYRQILGQKVEFLVSFYNNEISEKSEIFDDQFSVERPDGSNFTLKIRSTKLEDSAMYFCASSRTGINQPQHFGDGTRLSIL.

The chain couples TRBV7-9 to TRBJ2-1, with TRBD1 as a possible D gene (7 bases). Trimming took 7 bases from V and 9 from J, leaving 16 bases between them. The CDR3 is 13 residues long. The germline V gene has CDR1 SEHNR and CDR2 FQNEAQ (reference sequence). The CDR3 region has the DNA TGTGCCAGCACCATCCAGGGGGGCCGTGAGCAGTTCTTC. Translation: CASTIQGGREQFF.

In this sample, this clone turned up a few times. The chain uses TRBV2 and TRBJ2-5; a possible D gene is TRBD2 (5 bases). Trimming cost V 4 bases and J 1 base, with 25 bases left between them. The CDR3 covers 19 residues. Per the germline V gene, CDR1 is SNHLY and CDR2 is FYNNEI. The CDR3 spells CASSAPPGKPGGAQETQYF. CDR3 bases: TGTGCCAGCAGTGCACCTCCGGGAAAGCCAGGCGGCGCCCAAGAGACCCAGTACTTC.

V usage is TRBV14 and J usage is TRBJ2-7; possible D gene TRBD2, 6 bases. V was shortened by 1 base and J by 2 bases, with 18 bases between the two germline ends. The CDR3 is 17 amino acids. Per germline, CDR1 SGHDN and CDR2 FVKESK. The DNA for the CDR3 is TGTGCCAGCAGCCAAGGGTTAGGCAGGGAGGTTGCCTACGAGCAGTACTTC. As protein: CASSQGLGREVAYEQYF.

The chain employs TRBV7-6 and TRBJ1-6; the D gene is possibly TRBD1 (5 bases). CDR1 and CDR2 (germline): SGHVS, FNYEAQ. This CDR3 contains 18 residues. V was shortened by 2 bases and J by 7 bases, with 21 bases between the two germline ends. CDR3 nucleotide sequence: TGTGCCAGCAGCTTAAAGCCCGGGGGGGACGGGAAGAATTCACCCCTCCACTTT. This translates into CASSLKPGGDGKNSPLHF.

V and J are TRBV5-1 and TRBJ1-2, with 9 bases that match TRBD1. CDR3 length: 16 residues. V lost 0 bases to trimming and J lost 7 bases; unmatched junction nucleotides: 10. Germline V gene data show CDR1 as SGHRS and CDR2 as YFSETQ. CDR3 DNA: TGCGCCAGCAGCTTGGGAGGGCGGGACAGGGCTTCTGGCTACACCTTC. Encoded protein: CASSLGGRDRASGYTF.

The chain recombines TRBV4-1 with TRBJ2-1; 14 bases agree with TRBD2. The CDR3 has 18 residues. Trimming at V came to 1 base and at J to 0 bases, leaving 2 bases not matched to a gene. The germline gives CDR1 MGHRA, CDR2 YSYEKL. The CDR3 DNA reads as TGCGCCAGCAGCCAAGGGACTAGCGGGGGGAGCTCCTACAATGAGCAGTTCTTC. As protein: CASSQGTSGGSSYNEQFF.

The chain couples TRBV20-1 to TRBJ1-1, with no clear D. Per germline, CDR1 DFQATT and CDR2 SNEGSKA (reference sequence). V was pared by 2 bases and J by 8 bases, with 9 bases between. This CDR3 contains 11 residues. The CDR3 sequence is CSARPAEEAFF. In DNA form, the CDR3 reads TGCAGTGCTAGACCGGCGGAGGAAGCTTTCTTT.

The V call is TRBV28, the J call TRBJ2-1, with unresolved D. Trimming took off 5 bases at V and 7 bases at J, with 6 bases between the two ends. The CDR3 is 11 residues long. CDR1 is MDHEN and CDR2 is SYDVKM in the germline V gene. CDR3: CASSPLNEQFF. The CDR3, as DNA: TGTGCCAGCAGTCCCCTGAATGAGCAGTTCTTC.

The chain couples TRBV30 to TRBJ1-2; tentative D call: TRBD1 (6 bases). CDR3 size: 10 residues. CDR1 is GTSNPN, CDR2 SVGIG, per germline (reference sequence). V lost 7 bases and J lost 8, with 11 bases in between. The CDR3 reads CASDSRGYTF. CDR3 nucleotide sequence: TGTGCCTCGGACAGTAGGGGCTACACCTTC.